This TCR beta chain originates from a study of blood T cell repertoires in COVID-19. In the authors' methods: By means of reference gene primer amplification, nucleated cell counts were estimated. Measured with immunoSEQ multiplex PCR; TCRdb has only the in-frame clones, and not every one. That table supplies the V and J calls and clone size; D and trimming were determined from the DNA. There are some 160,000 clones in the sample; roughly 88% occur only once, and 6.6% lies in the top ten. This clonotype was sampled from a woman in her 50s who had recovered from COVID-19. Material for sequencing was PBMCs or T cells enriched from blood (not recorded which).

CDR3 sequence (DNA): TGTGCCAGCAGCTTAGCGCCCCCGGGGTTGACTGAAGCTTTCTTT. This translates into CASSLAPPGLTEAFF. The rearrangement links TRBV7-2 to TRBJ1-1; D not certain. The CDR3 runs 15 residues. Germline loops: CDR1 SGHTA, CDR2 FQGNSA. Trimming took off 0 bases at V and 5 bases at J, with 13 bases between the two ends.